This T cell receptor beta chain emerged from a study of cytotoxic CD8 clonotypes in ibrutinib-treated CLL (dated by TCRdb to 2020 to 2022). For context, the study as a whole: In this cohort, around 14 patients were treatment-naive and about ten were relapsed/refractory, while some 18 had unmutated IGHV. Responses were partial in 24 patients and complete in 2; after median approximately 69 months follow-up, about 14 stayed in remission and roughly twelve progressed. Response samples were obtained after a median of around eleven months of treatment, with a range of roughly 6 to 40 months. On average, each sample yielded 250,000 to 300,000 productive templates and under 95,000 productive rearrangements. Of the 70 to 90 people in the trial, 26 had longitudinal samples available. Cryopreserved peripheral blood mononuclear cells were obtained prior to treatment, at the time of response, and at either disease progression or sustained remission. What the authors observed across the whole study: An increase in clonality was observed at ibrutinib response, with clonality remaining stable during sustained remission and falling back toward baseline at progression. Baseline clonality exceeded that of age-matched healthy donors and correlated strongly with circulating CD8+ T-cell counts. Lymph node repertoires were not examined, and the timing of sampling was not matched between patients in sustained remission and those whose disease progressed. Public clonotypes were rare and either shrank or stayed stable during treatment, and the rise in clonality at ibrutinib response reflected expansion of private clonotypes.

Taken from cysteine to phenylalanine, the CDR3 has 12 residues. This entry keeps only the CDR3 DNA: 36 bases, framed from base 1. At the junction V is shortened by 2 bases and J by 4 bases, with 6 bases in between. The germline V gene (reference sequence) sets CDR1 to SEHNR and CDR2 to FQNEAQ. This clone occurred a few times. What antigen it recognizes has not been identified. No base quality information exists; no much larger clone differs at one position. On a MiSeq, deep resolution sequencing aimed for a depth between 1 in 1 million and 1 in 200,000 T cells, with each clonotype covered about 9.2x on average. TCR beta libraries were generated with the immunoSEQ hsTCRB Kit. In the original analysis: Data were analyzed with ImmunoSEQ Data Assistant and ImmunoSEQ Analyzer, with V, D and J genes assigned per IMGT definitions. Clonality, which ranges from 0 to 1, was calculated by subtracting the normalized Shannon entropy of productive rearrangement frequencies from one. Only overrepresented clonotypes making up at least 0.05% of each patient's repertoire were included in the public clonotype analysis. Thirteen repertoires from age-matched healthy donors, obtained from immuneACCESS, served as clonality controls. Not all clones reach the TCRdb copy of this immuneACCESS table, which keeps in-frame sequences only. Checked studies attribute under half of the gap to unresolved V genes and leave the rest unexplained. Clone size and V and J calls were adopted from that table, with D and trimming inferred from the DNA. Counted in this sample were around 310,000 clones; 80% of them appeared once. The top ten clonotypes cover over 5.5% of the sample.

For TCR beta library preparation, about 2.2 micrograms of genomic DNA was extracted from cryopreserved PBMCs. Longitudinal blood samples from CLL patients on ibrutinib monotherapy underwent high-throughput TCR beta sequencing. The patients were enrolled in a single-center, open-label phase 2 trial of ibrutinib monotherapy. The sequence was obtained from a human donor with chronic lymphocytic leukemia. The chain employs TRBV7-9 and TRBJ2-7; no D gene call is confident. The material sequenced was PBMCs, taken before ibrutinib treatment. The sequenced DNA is TGTGCCAGCAGCTTATCAGGTTACGAGCAGTACTTC. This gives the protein CASSLSGYEQYF.